This T cell receptor beta chain was obtained from a study of Graves' ophthalmopathy and Graves' hyperthyroidism. Study in general: Untreated patients at initial diagnosis provided peripheral blood. Study-wide points: The model predicted ophthalmopathy progression with about 69% sensitivity and around 72% specificity.

From RNA, the CDR3 regions of TCR beta chains were amplified and sequenced. HTBI primers were employed in first-round RT-PCR, then a second-round multiplex PCR followed. TCRdb redid the calling of the multiplex PCR reads with MiXCR, one entry per CDR3 protein. The sample consists of around 670,000 distinct CDR3 sequences, 40% of them appearing once. The V gene end was trimmed by 4 bases and the J gene end by 6 bases; junction bases not matched to a gene: 6. The CDR3 covers 14 residues. Per the germline V gene, CDR1 is SNHLY and CDR2 is FYNNEI. With regard to this clonotype: Antigen specificity is unknown.

This sequence joins TRBV2 and TRBJ1-5; TRBD1 aligns across 7 bases. The clonotype originates from an adult man with Graves' ophthalmopathy. Sequencing input: peripheral blood. The CDR3 DNA reads as TGTGCCAGCAGTGGAAGACAGGGTTCTCAGCCCCAGCATTTT. Residues: CASSGRQGSQPQHF.